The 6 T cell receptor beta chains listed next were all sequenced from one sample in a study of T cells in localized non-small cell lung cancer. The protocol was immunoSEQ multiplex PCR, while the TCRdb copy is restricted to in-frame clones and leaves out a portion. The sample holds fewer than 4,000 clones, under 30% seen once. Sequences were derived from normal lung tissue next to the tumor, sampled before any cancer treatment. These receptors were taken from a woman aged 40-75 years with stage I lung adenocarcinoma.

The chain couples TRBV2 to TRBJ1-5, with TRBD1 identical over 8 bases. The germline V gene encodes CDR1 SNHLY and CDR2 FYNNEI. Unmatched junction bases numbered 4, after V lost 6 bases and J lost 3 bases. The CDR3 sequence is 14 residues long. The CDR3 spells CASRGQVNNQPQHF. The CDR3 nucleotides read TGTGCCAGCAGGGGACAGGTTAACAATCAGCCCCAGCATTTT.

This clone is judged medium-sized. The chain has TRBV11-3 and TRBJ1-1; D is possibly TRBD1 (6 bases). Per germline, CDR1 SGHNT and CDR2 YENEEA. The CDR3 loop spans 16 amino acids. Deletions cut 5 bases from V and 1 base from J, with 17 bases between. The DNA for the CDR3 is TGTGCCAGCAGCCCATATTTGGGACACTCGAACACTGAAGCTTTCTTT. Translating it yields CASSPYLGHSNTEAFF. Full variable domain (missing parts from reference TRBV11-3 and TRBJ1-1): EAGVVQSPRYKIIEKKQPVAFWCNPISGHNTLYWYLQNLGQGPELLIRYENEEAVDDSQLPKDRFSAERLKGVDSTLKIQPAELGDSAVYLCASSPYLGHSNTEAFFGQGTRLTVV.

DNA for the CDR3: TGTGCCAGTAGTACGCAGGGGGATCAGCCCCAGCATTTT. Residues: CASSTQGDQPQHF. J is TRBJ1-5 and V is TRBV19, with 7 bases that match TRBD1. The V gene's germline CDR1 is LNHDA and CDR2 SQIVND (reference sequence). This CDR3 contains 13 residues. V lost 4 bases and J lost 5; bases outside the gene matches: 2.

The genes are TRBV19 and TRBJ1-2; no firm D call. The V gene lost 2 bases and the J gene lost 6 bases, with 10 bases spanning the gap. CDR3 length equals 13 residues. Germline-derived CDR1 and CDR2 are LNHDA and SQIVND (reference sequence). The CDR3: CASSIYGYDGYTF. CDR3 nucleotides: TGTGCCAGTAGTATATACGGATATGATGGCTACACCTTC.

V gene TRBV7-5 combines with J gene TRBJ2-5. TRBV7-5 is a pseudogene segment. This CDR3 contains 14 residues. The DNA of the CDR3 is TGTGCCAGCAGCTTAGCGGCGATAGGAGAGACCCAGTACTTC. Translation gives CASSLAAIGETQYF.

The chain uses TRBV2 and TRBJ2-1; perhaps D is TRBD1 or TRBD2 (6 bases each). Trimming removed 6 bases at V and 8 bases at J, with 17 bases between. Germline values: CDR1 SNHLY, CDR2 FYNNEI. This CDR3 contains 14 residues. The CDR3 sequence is CASRFGTQGYEQFF. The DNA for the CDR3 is TGTGCCAGCAGATTCGGGACTCAGGGGTATGAGCAGTTCTTC. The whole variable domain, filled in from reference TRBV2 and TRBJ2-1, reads EPEVTQTPSHQVTQMGQEVILRCVPISNHLYFYWYRQILGQKVEFLVSFYNNEISEKSEIFDDQFSVERPDGSNFTLKIRSTKLEDSAMYFCASRFGTQGYEQFFGPGTRLTVL.